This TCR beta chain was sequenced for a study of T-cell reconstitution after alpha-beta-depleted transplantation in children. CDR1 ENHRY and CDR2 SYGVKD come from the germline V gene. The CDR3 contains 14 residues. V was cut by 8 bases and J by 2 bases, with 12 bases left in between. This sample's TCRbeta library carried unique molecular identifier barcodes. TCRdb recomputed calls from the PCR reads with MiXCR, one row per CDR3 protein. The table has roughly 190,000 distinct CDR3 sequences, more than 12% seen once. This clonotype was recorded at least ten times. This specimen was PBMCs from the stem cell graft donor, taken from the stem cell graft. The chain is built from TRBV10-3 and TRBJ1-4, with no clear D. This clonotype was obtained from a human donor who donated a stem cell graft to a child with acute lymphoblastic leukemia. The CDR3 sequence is CAIGGEGTNEKLFF. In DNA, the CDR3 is TGTGCCATCGGCGGGGAAGGGACTAATGAAAAACTGTTTTTT.